This entry describes one T cell receptor (beta chain). It has no known antigen specificity. No much larger clone is present one base from it, and per-base qualities are unavailable. The data were obtained in a study of blood T cell repertoires in COVID-19 (dated by TCRdb to the early 2020s). Concerning the study at large: Samples from collaborators originated in the United States, Italy and Spain and spanned both the acute and convalescent phases of COVID-19. Deeply sampled blood TCRbeta repertoires from subjects exposed to, actively infected with, or recovered from COVID-19 were included in the dataset. A freely available public database, intended as a resource for researchers studying the immune response to SARS-CoV-2, is where the repertoires were released. The prospective study material was composed of cDNA or gDNA derived from T cells, B-cell-depleted T cells, or PBMCs. Nearly every sample came with metadata listing a de-identified subject ID, COVID-19 status, age in years and sex. The samples were drawn from the first 160 participants of the ongoing ImmuneRACE study and from under 1,500 subjects provided by 6 global collaborators. Where available, HLA class I and class II types were obtained from metadata supplied by the sample provider rather than from assay-based typing.

The research as a whole found: The amount of clinical and demographic metadata varied by source and participant and was provided uncurated.

The immunoSEQ Assay, a bias-controlled multiplex PCR, was used to amplify TCRbeta CDR3 regions from genomic DNA. The published analysis was carried out like this. The number of nucleated cells in each sample was estimated from the amplification of reference gene primers within the assay. Sequence reads were collapsed and filtered to measure the absolute abundance of every unique TCRbeta CDR3 rearrangement. Productive Simpson clonality was computed per sample as the square root of Simpson's diversity index over productive rearrangements. Drawn from immuneACCESS, this table holds only the in-frame rearrangements with V and J called that TCRdb kept. Clones are partly lost; checked studies trace under half to an unresolved V gene and leave the rest unexplained. V, J and clone size are those of that table, while D and trimming were read from the DNA. The sample records about 200,000 clones, roughly 80% of which are singletons. Of the sample, about 10% falls within the top ten clones.

As encoded in the germline V gene, CDR1 is MDHEN while CDR2 is SYDVKM. For this chain, trimming is 6 bases at the V end and 7 bases at the J end, and the number of junction bases without a gene match is 8. The CDR3 goes from the cysteine to the phenylalanine over 13 residues. CDR3 DNA is the only sequence kept; it has 39 bases, read in frame from the first base. Each collaborating institution followed its own protocols to collect whole blood in K2EDTA tubes. Collaborator samples were shipped for TCRbeta analysis as frozen whole blood, isolated PBMCs, or DNA extracted from either sample type. Sequencing was performed on peripheral blood. This TCR was sampled from an elderly woman with acute or convalescent COVID-19. In this chain, TRBV28 is recombined with TRBJ1-2, with 7 bases aligning to TRBD1. The CDR3 region has the sequence CASSRGTDSGYTF. The DNA sequence reads TGTGCCAGCAGCCGAGGGACAGACTCTGGCTACACCTTC.